These T cell receptor beta chains were read from a single sample in a study of resident and recirculating memory T cells in vitiligo. Generated by immunoSEQ multiplex PCR, the TCRdb table keeps only in-frame clones and is missing some. The repertoire holds around 78,000 clones, just over 90% seen once, with approximately 5.4% in the top ten. The specimen sequenced was blood. Receptors originate from a male donor with vitiligo. Both conserved end residues are part of each CDR3. The D gene is left open where the match is weak. Clone size is not always given. Where it is, it says once, few, many or a class for expanded clones.

j_gene	d_gene	abundance	v_gene	CDR3nt	CDR3aa
TRBJ1-5	.	.	TRBV2	TGTGCCAGCAGCGACCGGGTTTTTAGCAATCAGCCCCAGCATTTT	CASSDRVFSNQPQHF
TRBJ2-1	TRBD2	once	TRBV9	TGTGCCAGCAGCCCCCCGGCGGGAGCATACAATGAGCAGTTCTTC	CASSPPAGAYNEQFF
TRBJ1-4	TRBD1	once	TRBV11-3	TGTGCCAGCAGTCCCGGACAGGGGGCTCTATCACGCAATGAAAAACTGTTTTTT	CASSPGQGALSRNEKLFF
TRBJ2-7	.	.	TRBV27	TGTGCCAGCAGTTTATCCGACCCCGGGAACACCTACGAGCAGTACTTC	CASSLSDPGNTYEQYF
TRBJ2-1	.	.	TRBV6-5	TGTGCCAGCAGTTCCCTACCTGATGGAGGATACAATGAGCAGTTCTTC	CASSSLPDGGYNEQFF
TRBJ2-3	.	.	TRBV11-2	TGTGCCAGCAGCTTAGATTCTGGGGGGAGTACGCAGTATTTT	CASSLDSGGSTQYF
TRBJ1-6	TRBD1	.	TRBV28	TGTGCCAGCAGTTTCACAGGGGTCTCTTCACCCCTCCACTTT	CASSFTGVSSPLHF
TRBJ2-7	TRBD2	.	TRBV5-8	TGTGCCAGCGACCTGGGGGGGGGTTACGAGCAGTACTTC	CASDLGGGYEQYF
TRBJ1-5	.	.	TRBV28	TGTGCCAGCAGTTTAGGGACACGGAGCAATCAGCCCCAGCATTTT	CASSLGTRSNQPQHF
TRBJ2-7	.	.	TRBV2	TGTGCCAGCAGTGGGGGCAATTCCTACGAGCAGTACTTC	CASSGGNSYEQYF
TRBJ2-1	TRBD1	.	TRBV19	TGTGCCAGTAGTATAGGGACAGGGTTTGGGAATGAGCAGTTCTTC	CASSIGTGFGNEQFF
TRBJ1-2	.	.	TRBV28	TGTGCCAGCAGCTCAGGGACAATTTATGGCTACACCTTC	CASSSGTIYGYTF
TRBJ1-2	TRBD1	once	TRBV11-3	TGTGCCAGCAGCAGTGCATCGGTTGGGACAGGGAGTCACTATGGCTACACCTTC	CASSSASVGTGSHYGYTF
TRBJ1-3	.	.	TRBV19	TGTGCCAGTGGCCTTAGGCGGGACACCATATATTTT	CASGLRRDTIYF
TRBJ1-1	.	.	TRBV9	TGTGCCAGCAGCGTAGGGGGAGGGAATCAAGCTTTCTTT	CASSVGGGNQAFF
TRBJ2-7	.	.	TRBV21-1	TGTGCCAGCAGCAAAATAAGGCGCGGGGGCCTACAGGAGCAGTACTTC	CASSKIRRGGLQEQYF
TRBJ1-1	.	.	TRBV28	TGTGCCAGCAGTTTGAGGGAGGGCACTGAAGCTTTCTTT	CASSLREGTEAFF
TRBJ2-3	TRBD1	once	TRBV28	TGTGCCAGCAGTTTATTGATACAGGGGAATGTACTCACAGATACGCAGTATTTT	CASSLLIQGNVLTDTQYF
TRBJ2-3	.	.	TRBV9	TGTGCCAGCAGCGTCGCTCGGGTGGCCCCAGATACGCAGTATTTT	CASSVARVAPDTQYF
TRBJ1-2	.	.	TRBV27	TGTGCCAGCAGTTTACGACAGGTTGATGGCTACACCTTC	CASSLRQVDGYTF
TRBJ2-3	.	.	TRBV6-6	TGTGCCAGCGCGGGAAGGAGGCATTCCAATACGCAGTATTTT	CASAGRRHSNTQYF
TRBJ1-2	.	.	TRBV6-5	TGTGCCAGCAGTTACTCAGGGGGAATAGGGGGCTACACCTTC	CASSYSGGIGGYTF
TRBJ2-1	TRBD1	.	TRBV7-9	TGTGCCAGCAGCTTAGGTGACAGGGGCTCCTACAATGAGCAGTTCTTC	CASSLGDRGSYNEQFF
TRBJ1-1	.	.	TRBV5-1	TGCGCCAGCAGCTTGGAGGGGGTAGACACTGAAGCTTTCTTT	CASSLEGVDTEAFF
TRBJ2-1	.	.	TRBV7-2	TGTGCCAGCACCCTGTCCGTCTCCTACAATGAGCAGTTCTTC	CASTLSVSYNEQFF
TRBJ2-7	TRBD2	.	TRBV18	TGTGCCAGCTCACCACCGGGACTAGCGGGATACGAGCAGTACTTC	CASSPPGLAGYEQYF
TRBJ2-7	TRBD2	.	TRBV7-6	TGTGCCAGCAGCTTAGTACCACCCGATAGGACTAGCGGGAGTTTCTACGAGCAGTACTTC	CASSLVPPDRTSGSFYEQYF
TRBJ2-3	.	.	TRBV11-2	TGTGCCAGCAGCCCCGGGACAACCACAGATACGCAGTATTTT	CASSPGTTTDTQYF
TRBJ2-7	TRBD1	.	TRBV5-1	TGCGCCAGCAGCCCGGGACAGGGAGGGTACGAGCAGTACTTC	CASSPGQGGYEQYF
TRBJ2-7	.	few	TRBV28	TGTGCCAGCAGTTTGGTAGGGGGCTCCTACGAGCAGTACTTC	CASSLVGGSYEQYF
TRBJ2-3	.	.	TRBV5-4	TGTGCCAGCAGCCTCGCGGAGGGGGCCAGAGATACGCAGTATTTT	CASSLAEGARDTQYF
TRBJ2-7	.	.	TRBV6-5	TGTGCCAGCGCCCCGGTCCCAGGGGTGTACGAGCAGTACTTC	CASAPVPGVYEQYF
TRBJ1-2	TRBD1	once	TRBV5-1	TGCGCCAGCAGCTTGGTACGGGACAGCTTCGAGGGCTACACCTTC	CASSLVRDSFEGYTF
TRBJ2-7	TRBD2	once	TRBV9	TGTGCCAGCAGCACAAGACTAGCGGGAGGTATTTACGAGCAGTACTTC	CASSTRLAGGIYEQYF
TRBJ2-2	TRBD2	.	TRBV6-5	TGTGCCAGCAGTTATGGGACTAGCTCCGGGGAGCTGTTTTTT	CASSYGTSSGELFF
TRBJ2-7	.	.	TRBV11-3	TGTGCCAGCAGCTTAGCCGACAGTAAGGTCCCCCTGTTCAGCTACGAGCAGTACTTC	CASSLADSKVPLFSYEQYF
TRBJ1-5	.	once	TRBV9	TGTGCCAGCAGCCCGGACAGCGGCAATCAGCCCCAGCATTTT	CASSPDSGNQPQHF
TRBJ1-2	TRBD1	.	TRBV19	TGTGCCAGTTCAAGGACAGGGCCATTCAACTATGGCTACACCTTC	CASSRTGPFNYGYTF
TRBJ2-7	TRBD1	.	TRBV6-1	TGTGCCAGCATTCTCCGGACAGGATACGAGCAGTACTTC	CASILRTGYEQYF
TRBJ2-7	TRBD1	.	TRBV11-3	TGTGCCAGCAGCTTAGAACAGGGGGCCTACGAGCAGTACTTC	CASSLEQGAYEQYF
TRBJ2-1	.	few	TRBV7-6	TGTGCCAGCAGCTTAACGCTAGCGACTTCCTACAATGAGCAGTTCTTC	CASSLTLATSYNEQFF
TRBJ2-6	.	.	TRBV19	TGTGCCAGTAGTATAGGCGGGGAGGGGGCCAACGTCCTGACTTTC	CASSIGGEGANVLTF
TRBJ2-1	.	once	TRBV9	TGTGCCAGCAGCGGTAGCGGACAAACCTACAATGAGCAGTTCTTC	CASSGSGQTYNEQFF
TRBJ2-5	.	once	TRBV19	TGTGCCAGTAGTAGCGCTGGGACCCAGTACTTC	CASSSAGTQYF
TRBJ1-2	.	.	TRBV30	TGTGCCTGGAGTGTCGGGGGGTATGGCTACACCTTC	CAWSVGGYGYTF
TRBJ1-1	TRBD1	.	TRBV10-3	TGTGCCATCAGTGAACTGGGACAGGGAAACACCCGTTGGGGAGACGCTTTCTTT	CAISELGQGNTRWGDAFF
TRBJ1-1	.	once	TRBV18	TGTGCCAGCTTCCGGGGACACCAGAACACTGAAGCTTTCTTT	CASFRGHQNTEAFF
TRBJ1-2	TRBD1	.	TRBV5-5	TGTGCCAGCAGCTTACGACAGGGGAATGGCTACACCTTC	CASSLRQGNGYTF